What follows are 28 T cell receptor beta chains derived from one specimen sequenced in a study of blood T cell repertoires in COVID-19. Profiling relied on immunoSEQ multiplex PCR, and the TCRdb table lists in-frame clones only, not all of them. The sample lists some 86,000 clones, roughly 84% occurring once. Sample: peripheral blood. The receptors derive from a woman between 65 and 79 years old with acute or convalescent COVID-19.

This chain uses TRBV28 with TRBJ2-7, with 7 bases lining up with TRBD1. J was trimmed by 6 bases and V by 6 bases; bases with no gene match: 14. CDR1 and CDR2 (germline): MDHEN, SYDVKM. CDR3 size: 15 residues. Written as DNA, the CDR3 is TGTGCCAGCAGCTCCCCCGCAAACCGACAGGGCGAGCAGTACGTC. Translated: CASSSPANRQGEQYV.

This clone was observed once. The chain links TRBV30 to TRBJ1-1; no definite D call. The germline gives CDR1 GTSNPN, CDR2 SVGIG (reference sequence). Trimming pared 0 bases from V and 2 bases from J, leaving 16 bases between. The CDR3 totals 16 residues. The CDR3 loop reads CAWSVAGSPGNTEAFF. CDR3 coding DNA: TGTGCCTGGAGTGTTGCCGGCAGCCCGGGAAACACTGAAGCTTTCTTT.

The chain is built from TRBV5-4 and TRBJ1-1; D unresolved. This CDR3 region has 12 residues. Looked up from germline, CDR1 is SGHNT and CDR2 is YYREEE (reference sequence). Trimming left V 0 bases short and J 11 bases short, with 11 bases between. CDR3 amino acids: CASSLGEVDAFF. CDR3 sequence (DNA): TGTGCCAGCAGCTTGGGGGAGGTGGATGCTTTCTTT.

A single count supports this clone. The chain joins TRBV5-5 to TRBJ1-6; D remains ambiguous. Trimming left V 4 bases short and J 4 bases short, with 18 bases between. The CDR3 is 17 residues long. Germline V gene data show CDR1 as SGHKS and CDR2 as YYEKEE (reference sequence). The CDR3 sequence: CASSPAGLMVYNSPLHF. The CDR3 region has the DNA TGTGCCAGCAGCCCAGCCGGGTTAATGGTGTATAATTCACCCCTCCACTTT.

The J gene is TRBJ2-5, the V gene TRBV27, with 10 bases matching TRBD1. The CDR3 runs to 17 residues. CDR1 is MNHEY and CDR2 is SMNVEV in the germline V gene (reference sequence). The V gene end was trimmed by 6 bases and the J gene end by 1 base; junction bases not matched to a gene: 11. In DNA form, the CDR3 reads TGTGCCAGCAGATTCCTGGGACAGGGGTCCATCCAAGAGACCCAGTACTTC. This codes for CASRFLGQGSIQETQYF.

This clone appeared a single time. This sequence joins TRBV7-9 and TRBJ1-2; TRBD1 matches at 7 bases. Germline V gene lookup returns CDR1 SEHNR and CDR2 FQNEAQ (reference sequence). CDR3 length equals 13 residues. With V trimmed by 1 base and J by 8 bases, 4 bases remained unmatched. DNA for the CDR3: TGTGCCAGCAGCTTAGTACAGGGGCAAGGCTACACCTTC. It codes for CASSLVQGQGYTF.

The sample holds a few counts of this clone. The chain uses TRBV30 and TRBJ2-6, with 14 nucleotides matching TRBD2. This CDR3 region has 16 residues. V trimming: 8 bases; J trimming: 4 bases; junction bases outside the gene matches: 7. The germline V gene has CDR1 GTSNPN and CDR2 SVGIG (reference sequence). CDR3 residues: CATGLAGVGGANVLTF. DNA for the CDR3: TGTGCCACGGGACTAGCGGGGGTCGGGGGGGCCAACGTCCTGACTTTC.

The J gene is TRBJ2-5, the V gene TRBV10-1, with TRBD2 matching 10 bases. From germline, CDR1 is WNHNN and CDR2 SYGVQD (reference sequence). This CDR3 is 16 amino acids long. Trimming took 0 bases from V and 5 from J; bases not matched to a gene: 6. The CDR3 reads CASSESSASGSETQYF. The CDR3 nucleotides read TGCGCCAGCAGTGAGTCGTCGGCTAGCGGGAGTGAGACCCAGTACTTC.

The genes are TRBV6-2 or TRBV6-3 and TRBJ1-2, with D hard to call. Germline V gene lookup returns CDR1 MNHEY and CDR2 SVGEGT. V was trimmed by 6 bases and J by 3 bases, leaving 8 bases between them. The CDR3 is 12 amino acids. CDR3 coding DNA: TGTGCCAGCAGCCTCCAGGACTATGGCTACACCTTC. It specifies CASSLQDYGYTF.

The chain links TRBV15 to TRBJ2-2; 11 nucleotides agree with TRBD2. Germline CDR1 LNHNV, CDR2 YYDKDF (reference sequence). V was clipped by 5 bases and J by 5 bases; unmatched bases: 7. The CDR3 runs 16 residues. CDR3 nucleotides: TGTGCCACCAGCCCCGGACTAGCGGGTGGTACCGGGGAGCTGTTTTTT. This translates into CATSPGLAGGTGELFF.

The chain has TRBV28 and TRBJ2-3; D remains ambiguous. The V end lost 5 bases, the J end lost 6 bases, and 9 bases lay between the germline ends. The CDR3 length is 12 residues. From germline, CDR1 is MDHEN and CDR2 SYDVKM. In nucleotides, the CDR3 is TGTGCCAGCAGTCCTATGAGGGATACGCAGTATTTT. This codes for CASSPMRDTQYF.

In its sample, this clone was seen a few times. The chain couples TRBV15 to TRBJ2-1; D call uncertain. The CDR3 runs to 15 residues. Trimming stripped 0 bases from V and 4 bases from J, with 10 bases between. In germline, CDR1 is LNHNV, CDR2 YYDKDF (reference sequence). CDR3 region: CATSRDYNSYNEQFF. The CDR3 nucleotides read TGTGCCACCAGCAGAGATTATAACTCGTACAATGAGCAGTTCTTC. The variable domain in full, completed from reference TRBV15 and TRBJ2-1, reads DAMVIQNPRYQVTQFGKPVTLSCSQTLNHNVMYWYQQKSSQAPKLLFHYYDKDFNNEADTPDNFQSRRPNTSFCFLDIRSPGLGDTAMYLCATSRDYNSYNEQFFGPGTRLTVL.

The CDR3 DNA reads TGTGCCAGCAGGGCAGGGGCGGATCAGCCCCAGCATTTT. As protein: CASRAGADQPQHF. The chain joins TRBV6-5 to TRBJ1-5, with TRBD1 as a possible D gene (6 bases). Deletions cut 6 bases from V and 5 bases from J, with 11 bases between. Germline CDR1 MNHEY, CDR2 SVGAGI. The CDR3 totals 13 residues.

The V call is TRBV11-2, the J call TRBJ1-6, with D unresolved. Trimming left V 6 bases short and J 9 bases short, with 12 bases between. Germline CDR1 reads SGHAT; CDR2 reads FQNNGV. The CDR3 totals 13 residues. The CDR3 bases are TGTGCCAGCAGTGCGACAAGTTCTTCACCCCTCCACTTT. The encoded protein is CASSATSSSPLHF.

This sequence joins TRBV5-1 and TRBJ1-1; the D is unclear. Looked up from germline, CDR1 is SGHRS and CDR2 is YFSETQ. V was trimmed by 2 bases and J by 4 bases, leaving 12 bases between them. The CDR3 covers 14 residues. The CDR3 is CASSFKGEGTEAFF. CDR3 in DNA: TGCGCCAGCAGCTTCAAGGGAGAGGGCACTGAAGCTTTCTTT.

This clone occurred a few times. This rearrangement joins TRBV14 to TRBJ1-3; D is perhaps TRBD1 (5 bases). The CDR3 length is 17 residues. Germline V gene lookup returns CDR1 SGHDN and CDR2 FVKESK. V was shortened by 4 bases and J by 1 base, with 17 bases between the two germline ends. The CDR3 coding sequence is TGTGCCAGCAGCCCGCAAAGACAGTCACTGTCTGGAAACACCATATATTTT. Amino acid sequence: CASSPQRQSLSGNTIYF.

The chain combines TRBV21-1 with TRBJ1-1; the D call in the table, TRBD1, was not verified against the DNA. TRBV21-1 is designated a pseudogene. The CDR3 length is 14 residues. The CDR3 nucleotides read TGTGCCAGCAGCGGGACAGGGGTAGACACTGAAGCTTTCTTT. This gives the protein CASSGTGVDTEAFF.

The chain recombines TRBV5-5 with TRBJ2-1; 10 nucleotides match TRBD2. With 3 bases clipped from V and 1 base from J, the junction kept 7 bases outside the gene matches. The CDR3 extends over 17 amino acids. From germline, CDR1 is SGHKS and CDR2 YYEKEE (reference sequence). Here the CDR3 DNA reads TGTGCCAGCAGCTCTCCTAGCGGGAGTCGATCCTACAATGAGCAGTTCTTC. Translated: CASSSPSGSRSYNEQFF.

The chain employs TRBV27 and TRBJ2-3; 7 bases line up with TRBD1. V was clipped by 1 base and J by 0 bases; unmatched bases: 1. The CDR3 sequence is 15 residues long. CDR1 is MNHEY, CDR2 SMNVEV, per germline (reference sequence). The CDR3 spells CASSLWGQSTDTQYF. The CDR3 nucleotides are TGTGCCAGCAGTTTATGGGGACAGAGCACAGATACGCAGTATTTT.

The rearrangement joins TRBV29-1 to TRBJ2-5; 7 nucleotides agree with TRBD1. Trimming cost V 5 bases and J 1 base; bases outside gene matches: 1. Germline CDR1 SQVTM, CDR2 ANQGSEA. The CDR3 covers 12 residues. The CDR3, as DNA: TGCAGCGTTAGGGACAGCCAAGAGACCCAGTACTTC. It translates to CSVRDSQETQYF. The whole variable domain, remainder taken from reference TRBV29-1 and TRBJ2-5, is SAVISQKPSRDICQRGTSLTIQCQVDSQVTMMFWYRQQPGQSLTLIATANQGSEATYESGFVIDKFPISRPNLTFSTLTVSNMSPEDSSIYLCSVRDSQETQYFGPGTRLLVL.

The chain couples TRBV11-2 to TRBJ2-1; D may be TRBD2 (6 bases). Germline CDR1 reads SGHAT; CDR2 reads FQNNGV. The CDR3 has 15 amino acids. V was pared by 5 bases and J by 7 bases, with 18 bases between. The CDR3 nucleotides are TGTGCCAGCAGCCCTACCTGGGACTCCCCTAATGAGCAGTTCTTC. This gives the protein CASSPTWDSPNEQFF. The whole variable domain, remainder taken from reference TRBV11-2 and TRBJ2-1, is EAGVAQSPRYKIIEKRQSVAFWCNPISGHATLYWYQQILGQGPKLLIQFQNNGVVDDSQLPKDRFSAERLKGVDSTLKIQPAKLEDSAVYLCASSPTWDSPNEQFFGPGTRLTVL.

The rearrangement uses TRBV7-6 and TRBJ2-5; 9 nucleotides match TRBD2. This CDR3 contains 15 residues. The germline gives CDR1 SGHVS, CDR2 FNYEAQ. Trimming cost V 3 bases and J 5 bases; bases outside gene matches: 7. The CDR3 coding sequence is TGTGCCAGCAGCTTCATGGCGGGAGGGTGGGAGACCCAGTACTTC. Its protein product is CASSFMAGGWETQYF.

The chain carries TRBV24-1 and TRBJ2-1; 10 bases map to TRBD2. The junction had 8 bases not matched to a gene; V was cut back by 3 bases and J by 1 base. Germline loops: CDR1 KGHDR, CDR2 SFDVKD. This CDR3 region has 18 residues. The CDR3 reads CATSDPAGGPGSYNEQFF. Written as DNA, the CDR3 is TGTGCCACCAGTGATCCAGCGGGAGGGCCGGGATCCTACAATGAGCAGTTCTTC.

The rearrangement uses TRBV27 and TRBJ1-5; no clear D gene. V lost 5 bases, J lost 3 bases, and 8 bases lay in between. In germline, CDR1 is MNHEY, CDR2 SMNVEV (reference sequence). The CDR3 is 13 residues long. The CDR3 is CASSAWANQPQHF. In DNA, the CDR3 is TGTGCCAGCAGTGCCTGGGCCAATCAGCCCCAGCATTTT.

The chain carries TRBV5-1 and TRBJ1-5, with 11 bases matching TRBD1. This CDR3 is built from 15 residues. Trimming at V came to 4 bases and at J to 5 bases, leaving 5 bases not matched to a gene. Germline-derived CDR1 and CDR2 are SGHRS and YFSETQ. In DNA, the CDR3 is TGCGCCAGCAGCCTCGGGACAGGGGGGGATCAGCCCCAGCATTTT. Encoded protein: CASSLGTGGDQPQHF.

The chain couples TRBV7-2 to TRBJ2-1; 14 nucleotides match TRBD2. The ends lost 1 base at V and 7 bases at J; junction bases unmatched: 12. The CDR3 contains 19 residues. In germline, CDR1 is SGHTA, CDR2 FQGNSA. The CDR3 DNA reads as TGTGCCAGCAGCTTAGGGAGACTAGCGGGAGGGCCGTCGAGAAATGAGCAGTTCTTC. Amino acid sequence: CASSLGRLAGGPSRNEQFF.

This chain uses TRBV5-8 with TRBJ2-3; TRBD2 agrees at 14 bases. The germline V gene encodes CDR1 SGHTS and CDR2 YDEGEE. J lost 6 bases, V lost 0 bases, and 9 bases had no gene match. This CDR3 has 18 residues. The CDR3 DNA reads TGTGCCAGCAGCTTGGCAACGACTAGCGGGGGGGCCGTGGATACGCAGTATTTT. Its translation is CASSLATTSGGAVDTQYF.

The genes are TRBV27 and TRBJ1-6; D might be TRBD1 (6 bases). This CDR3 has 15 residues. Germline V CDR1 and CDR2: MNHEY, SMNVEV (reference sequence). Trimming took off 5 bases at V and 9 bases at J, with 17 bases between the two ends. CDR3: CASSGQQGISSPLHF. Here the CDR3 DNA reads TGTGCCAGCAGTGGCCAACAGGGAATTTCTTCACCCCTCCACTTT.